This TCR beta chain came from a study of OX40 agonist ivuxolimab in advanced cancers. The overall study: While on treatment, patients had intravenous ivuxolimab at 0.01 to 10 mg/kg every 2 weeks. Under the entry rules, prior anti-PD-1, anti-PD-L1 or anti-CTLA-4 therapy was allowed, and 40% had some.

Repertoires were generated with immunoSEQ multiplex PCR, while TCRdb's copy carries only in-frame clones and drops some. The sample carries about 76,000 clones, around nine tenths recorded once. This receptor was taken from an adult with an advanced solid tumor such as melanoma, head and neck, liver or kidney cancer. The sample was CD4+ or CD8+ T cells sorted from blood, taken in a trial of the OX40 agonist ivuxolimab.

CDR3: CASTLDRRSGYTF. CDR3 bases: TGTGCCAGTACCCTGGACAGGCGTTCTGGCTACACCTTC. This chain uses TRBV19 with TRBJ1-2; 7 bases match TRBD1. V was clipped by 7 bases and J by 7 bases; unmatched bases: 9. CDR3 length: 13 residues. CDR1 is LNHDA and CDR2 is SQIVND in the germline V gene (reference sequence).